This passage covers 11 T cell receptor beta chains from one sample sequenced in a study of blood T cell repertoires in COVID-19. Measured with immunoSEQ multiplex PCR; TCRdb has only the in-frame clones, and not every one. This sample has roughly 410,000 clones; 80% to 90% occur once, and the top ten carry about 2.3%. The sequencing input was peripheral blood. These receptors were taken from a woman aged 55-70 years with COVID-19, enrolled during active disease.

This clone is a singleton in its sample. CDR3 protein: CASSHRGGSGIQYF. Written as DNA, the CDR3 is TGTGCCAGCAGCCACAGGGGAGGGTCAGGCATTCAGTACTTC. V and J are TRBV14 and TRBJ2-4, with a weak D call TRBD2 (7 bases). The length of the CDR3 is 14 residues. Germline V gives CDR1 SGHDN, CDR2 FVKESK. V was pared by 3 bases and J by 9 bases, with 15 bases between.

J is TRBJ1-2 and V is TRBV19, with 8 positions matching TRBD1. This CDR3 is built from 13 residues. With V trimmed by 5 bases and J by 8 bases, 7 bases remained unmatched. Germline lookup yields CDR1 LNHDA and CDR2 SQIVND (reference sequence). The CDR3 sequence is CASSPSRGQGYTF. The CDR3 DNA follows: TGTGCCAGTAGTCCTTCCAGGGGGCAGGGCTACACCTTC.

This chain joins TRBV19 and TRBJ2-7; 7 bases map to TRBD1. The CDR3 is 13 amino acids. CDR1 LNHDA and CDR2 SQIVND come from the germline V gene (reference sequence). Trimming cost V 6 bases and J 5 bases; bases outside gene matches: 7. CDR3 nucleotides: TGTGCCAGTAGATCGACAGGGACCCACGAGCAGTACTTC. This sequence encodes CASRSTGTHEQYF. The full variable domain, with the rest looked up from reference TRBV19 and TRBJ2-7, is DGGITQSPKYLFRKEGQNVTLSCEQNLNHDAMYWYRQDPGQGLRLIYYSQIVNDFQKGDIAEGYSVSREKKESFPLTVTSAQKNPTAFYLCASRSTGTHEQYFGPGTRLTVT.

The CDR3 protein is CASSQDPPTRRYNEQFF. Written as DNA, the CDR3 is TGCGCCAGCAGCCAAGATCCCCCGACTAGGAGGTACAATGAGCAGTTCTTC. The chain links TRBV4-1 to TRBJ2-1; D might be TRBD2 (6 bases). Trimming stripped 0 bases from V and 4 bases from J, with 16 bases between. Germline V gives CDR1 MGHRA, CDR2 YSYEKL. The CDR3 has 17 amino acids.

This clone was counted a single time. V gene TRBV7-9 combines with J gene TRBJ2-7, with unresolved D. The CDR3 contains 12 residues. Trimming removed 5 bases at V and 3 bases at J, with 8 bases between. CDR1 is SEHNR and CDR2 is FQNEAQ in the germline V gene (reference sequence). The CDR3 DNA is TGTGCCAGCAGCCCCTCCCTCTACGAGCAGTACTTC. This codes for CASSPSLYEQYF.

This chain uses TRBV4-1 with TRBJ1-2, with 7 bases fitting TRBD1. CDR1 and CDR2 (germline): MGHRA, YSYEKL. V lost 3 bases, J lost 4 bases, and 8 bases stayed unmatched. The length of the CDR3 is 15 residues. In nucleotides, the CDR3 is TGCGCCAGCAGCCAGAACAGGGGCAACAGCTATGGCTACACCTTC. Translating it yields CASSQNRGNSYGYTF.

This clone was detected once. CDR3 amino acids: CASSLDPETLFF. CDR3 nucleotide sequence: TGCGCCAGCAGCTTGGACCCGGAGACGCTGTTTTTT. The chain employs TRBV5-1 and TRBJ2-2; D call uncertain. The germline V gene encodes CDR1 SGHRS and CDR2 YFSETQ. This CDR3 comprises 12 residues. V lost 0 bases to trimming and J lost 13 bases, with 10 bases between them.

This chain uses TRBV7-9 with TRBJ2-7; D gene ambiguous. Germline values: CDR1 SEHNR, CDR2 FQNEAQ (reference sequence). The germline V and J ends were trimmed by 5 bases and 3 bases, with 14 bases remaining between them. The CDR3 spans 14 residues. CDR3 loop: CASSANSHFYEQYF. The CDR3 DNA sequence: TGTGCCAGCAGCGCGAACAGCCACTTCTACGAGCAGTACTTC. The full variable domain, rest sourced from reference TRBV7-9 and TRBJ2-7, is DTGVSQNPRHKITKRGQNVTFRCDPISEHNRLYWYRQTLGQGPEFLTYFQNEAQLEKSRLLSDRFSAERPKGSFSTLEIQRTEQGDSAMYLCASSANSHFYEQYFGPGTRLTVT.

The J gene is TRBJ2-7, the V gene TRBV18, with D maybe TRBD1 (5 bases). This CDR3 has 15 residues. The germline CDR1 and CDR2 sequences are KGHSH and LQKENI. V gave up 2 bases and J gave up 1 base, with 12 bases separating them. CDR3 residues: CASSPTQGESYEQYF. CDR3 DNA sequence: TGTGCCAGCTCACCAACGCAGGGCGAATCCTACGAGCAGTACTTC.

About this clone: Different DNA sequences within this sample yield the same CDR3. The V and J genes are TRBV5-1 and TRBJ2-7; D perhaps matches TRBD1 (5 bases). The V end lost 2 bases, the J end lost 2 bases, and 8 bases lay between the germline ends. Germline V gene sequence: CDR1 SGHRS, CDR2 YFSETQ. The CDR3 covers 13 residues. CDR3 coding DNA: TGCGCCAGCAGCTTACAGGAGACCTACGAGCAGTACTTC. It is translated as CASSLQETYEQYF.

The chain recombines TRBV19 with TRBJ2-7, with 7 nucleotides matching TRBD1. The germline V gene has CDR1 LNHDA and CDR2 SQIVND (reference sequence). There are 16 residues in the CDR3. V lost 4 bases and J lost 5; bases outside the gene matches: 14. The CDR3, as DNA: TGTGCCAGTAGTAAACGAATAGGGGGACAGACGGACGAGCAGTACTTC. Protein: CASSKRIGGQTDEQYF.